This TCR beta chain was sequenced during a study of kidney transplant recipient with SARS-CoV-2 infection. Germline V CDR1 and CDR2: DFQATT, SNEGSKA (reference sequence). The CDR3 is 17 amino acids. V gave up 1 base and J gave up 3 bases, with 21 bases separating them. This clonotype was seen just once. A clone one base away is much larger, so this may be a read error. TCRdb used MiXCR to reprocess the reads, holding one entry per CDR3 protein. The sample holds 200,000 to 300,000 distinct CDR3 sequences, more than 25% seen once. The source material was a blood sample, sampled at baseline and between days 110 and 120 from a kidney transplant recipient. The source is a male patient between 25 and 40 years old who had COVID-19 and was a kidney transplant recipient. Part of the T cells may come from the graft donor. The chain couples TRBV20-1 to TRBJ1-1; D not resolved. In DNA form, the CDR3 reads TGCAGTGCTAGAGCCGAAACCCGGATTCGGGGATACACTGAAGCTTTCTTT. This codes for CSARAETRIRGYTEAFF.